These T cell receptor beta chains were read from a single sample in a study of control samples from healthy donors and cancer patients. Assay: immunoSEQ multiplex PCR; the TCRdb copy retains only in-frame clones and omits some. The data show some 120,000 clones, with more than 75% seen just once and about 2.9% held by the top ten. Sequenced material: blood. The receptors come from a man aged 60-69 years in good health. CDR3s include the opening cysteine and the closing phenylalanine or tryptophan.

j_call v_call cdr3_aa
TRBJ2-7 TRBV9 CASSPRAGYHEQYF
TRBJ1-4 TRBV7-2 CASSLSFANEKLFF
TRBJ2-2 TRBV6-5 CASKAGAGELFF
TRBJ1-5 TRBV6-5 CASRTTGNSNQPQHF
TRBJ1-1 TRBV5-4 CASSPRQGENTEAFF
TRBJ2-7 TRBV10-2 CASSRDRAYEQYF
TRBJ1-5 TRBV18 CASSLTGQGETYSNQPQHF
TRBJ2-4 TRBV28 CASSLSSGGGLAKNIQYF
TRBJ1-2 TRBV7-8 CASSPEMGTPYGYTF
TRBJ2-7 TRBV11-2 CASRDFRSGGLGEQYF
TRBJ2-1 TRBV5-1 CASSMGGSFSNEQFF
TRBJ2-7 TRBV27 CASSLSGGRYEQYF
TRBJ1-3 TRBV5-6 CASSLGTFSGNTIYF
TRBJ2-1 TRBV3-1/TRBV3-2 CASSQDSGGPNEQFF
TRBJ1-4 TRBV29-1 CSVVTGGNNEKLFF
TRBJ2-4 TRBV7-2 CASSRSGGKNIQYF
TRBJ2-1 TRBV19 CASSITDYNEQFF
TRBJ1-6 TRBV28 CASRGQGPGNSPLHF
TRBJ2-2 TRBV3-1/TRBV3-2 CASSLTGTGGPHANTGELFF
TRBJ1-2 TRBV6-5 CASRTGGSANYGYTF
TRBJ1-2 TRBV6-1 CASSEGQWGRVYGYTF
TRBJ2-5 TRBV29-1 CSLAPGTAETQYF
TRBJ1-5 TRBV19 CASNQQGGNQPQHF
TRBJ2-3 TRBV5-1 CASRWSTSTDTQYF
TRBJ2-3 TRBV19 CASSLGLGIDTQYF
TRBJ2-1 TRBV10-1 CASSLYVGGGYNEQFF
TRBJ2-2 TRBV4-1 CASSQDRTPTRELFF
TRBJ1-3 TRBV13 CASSFRGVPGNTIYF
TRBJ1-5 TRBV6-6 CASSPLGTGQPQHF
TRBJ2-5 TRBV24-1 CATSDRPGRGETQYF
TRBJ1-2 TRBV28 CASSRPLSGLGGYTF